These T cell receptor beta chains were read from a single sample in a study of T cell responses to AZD1222 COVID-19 vaccine. Some clones are missing from TCRdb's copy, which holds only in-frame ones; the method was immunoSEQ multiplex PCR. The data show about 260,000 clones, just over 90% seen once. Source: peripheral blood, taken on day 0 of AZD1222 vaccination. The receptors stem from an adult in good health. The CDR3 runs from the conserved cysteine through the conserved F or W. Fields, in order: V gene, clone size, D gene, J gene, CDR3 DNA, CDR3 protein. D genes are given only for firm matches. Not every row has a clone size; where given, it reads once, few, many or a size class.

TRBV7-9,NA,NA,TRBJ1-2,TGTGCCAGCAGCTATCGGGAGGGAGGTGGCTACACCTTC,CASSYREGGGYTF
TRBV4-1,once,NA,TRBJ2-7,TGCGCCAGCAGCCACCAGGCGGGATCCAACTCCTACGAGCAGTACTTC,CASSHQAGSNSYEQYF
TRBV3-1/TRBV3-2,NA,NA,TRBJ1-1,TGTGCCAGCAGCCACCGACAGGAAGAAAACACTGAAGCTTTCTTT,CASSHRQEENTEAFF
TRBV4-1,NA,TRBD2,TRBJ2-1,TGCGCCAGCAGCCGTGATAGGGCGGGAGGGTACAATGAGCAGTTCTTC,CASSRDRAGGYNEQFF
TRBV2,NA,TRBD1,TRBJ2-3,TGTGCCAGCAGACAAACCGACAGGGGCACAGATACGCAGTATTTT,CASRQTDRGTDTQYF
TRBV19,NA,NA,TRBJ2-3,TGTGCCAGTAGTCCTTTGGGAGGAGCTAGCACAGATACGCAGTATTTT,CASSPLGGASTDTQYF
TRBV28,NA,NA,TRBJ1-3,TGTGCCAGCAGTAGTACAGGGCCTGAGGGGGACACCATATATTTT,CASSSTGPEGDTIYF
TRBV19,NA,NA,TRBJ2-7,TGTGCCAGTAGTGTCGATACTTACGAGCAGTACTTC,CASSVDTYEQYF
TRBV12-3/TRBV12-4,NA,NA,TRBJ2-7,TGTGCCAGCAGTCTGGCGGACGAGCAGTACTTC,CASSLADEQYF
TRBV7-3,NA,TRBD1,TRBJ2-3,TGTGCCAGCAGCCTAAGGGACAGACCCACAGATACGCAGTATTTT,CASSLRDRPTDTQYF
TRBV13,NA,TRBD2,TRBJ2-5,TGTGCCAGCAGCTTTTGGAAGGGAGGGCGGGTAGAGACCCAGTACTTC,CASSFWKGGRVETQYF
TRBV3-1/TRBV3-2,NA,TRBD2,TRBJ2-1,TGTGCCAGCAGCCAAGAGCCCCGGGGGGGCGAGCAGTTCTTC,CASSQEPRGGEQFF
TRBV28,NA,NA,TRBJ1-5,TGTGCCAGCAGTTCGGGGGGGCAGCCCCAGCATTTT,CASSSGGQPQHF
TRBV5-4,NA,NA,TRBJ1-3,TGTGCCAGCAGCTTGTACGGGACCTGGAACACCATATATTTT,CASSLYGTWNTIYF
TRBV28,NA,NA,TRBJ2-1,TGTGCCAGCAGTTTTGGCTCCCGGGACACATACAATGAGCAGTTCTTC,CASSFGSRDTYNEQFF